Listed here are 21 T cell receptor beta chains from one sample, sequenced in a study of beta chain features in type 1 diabetes. The authors reverse transcribed all of the isolated RNA, so sequencing captured expressed TCRB transcripts. The protocol was immunoSEQ multiplex PCR, while the TCRdb copy is restricted to in-frame clones and leaves out a portion. The sample lists a few hundred thousand clones, approximately 12% occurring once. The study, taken as a whole, reports: Within each of all four CD4+ subsets, Type 1 diabetes patients had TCRB CDR3s that were moderately but significantly shorter.

Antigens of these TCRs are unknown. Sequences were obtained from naive CD4+ T cells from blood. The receptors were gathered from a woman aged 18-29 years with type 1 diabetes.

This clone has only a few counts. The V call is TRBV4-3, the J call TRBJ2-3; no reliable D call. The length of the CDR3 is 16 residues. CDR1 and CDR2 from the germline V gene are LGHNA and YSLEER. V dropped 1 base and J dropped 0 bases, with 11 bases sitting between them. The CDR3 sequence is CASSQVGRSSTDTQYF. In DNA, the CDR3 is TGCGCCAGCAGCCAAGTCGGTCGGAGTAGCACAGATACGCAGTATTTT.

The chain combines TRBV9 with TRBJ2-3; D is perhaps TRBD1 (6 bases). Germline V gives CDR1 SGDLS, CDR2 YYNGEE. The CDR3 runs 13 residues. Trimming removed 7 bases at V and 0 bases at J, with 9 bases between. CDR3 protein: CASGDRSTDTQYF. In DNA form, the CDR3 reads TGTGCCAGCGGAGACAGGAGCACAGATACGCAGTATTTT.

The rearrangement uses TRBV20-1 and TRBJ2-7, with D uncertain. The length of the CDR3 is 11 residues. V was clipped by 6 bases and J by 5 bases, with 11 bases between them. Germline V gene sequence: CDR1 DFQATT, CDR2 SNEGSKA (reference sequence). The DNA of the CDR3 is TGCAGTGCCAGCGTGGGTGACGAGCAGTACTTC. This gives the protein CSASVGDEQYF.

The sample holds a few counts of this clone. V and J are TRBV5-1 and TRBJ2-5; 8 nucleotides match TRBD1. This CDR3 is 16 amino acids long. From germline, CDR1 is SGHRS and CDR2 YFSETQ. V shed 7 bases, J shed 4 bases, and the junction held 15 bases outside the gene matches. CDR3 DNA: TGCGCCAGCCGTGTCCAATCGACAGGGGTCGGAGAGACCCAGTACTTC. Its translation is CASRVQSTGVGETQYF.

V gene TRBV6-4 combines with J gene TRBJ2-1; TRBD1 is a possible D gene (6 bases). Per germline, CDR1 MRHNA and CDR2 SNTAGT. The CDR3 has 13 residues. V lost 10 bases, J lost 6 bases, and 16 bases lay in between. The CDR3 sequence: CATCGQSLNEQFF. The CDR3 nucleotides are TGTGCCACCTGTGGACAGAGTCTCAATGAGCAGTTCTTC.

V gene TRBV11-2 combines with J gene TRBJ1-2; the match to TRBD1 covers 7 bases. Trimming cost V 4 bases and J 7 bases; bases outside gene matches: 15. Germline V gene lookup returns CDR1 SGHAT and CDR2 FQNNGV. This CDR3 has 16 residues. The CDR3 loop is CASSSLWDRPSGGYTF. CDR3 nucleotide sequence: TGTGCCAGCAGCTCCCTGTGGGACAGACCTTCGGGTGGCTACACCTTC.

To note about this clone: This sample includes further DNA sequences coding for the same CDR3. The chain employs TRBV2 and TRBJ1-5; 11 nucleotides agree with TRBD1. The CDR3 is 15 amino acids. Germline-derived CDR1 and CDR2 are SNHLY and FYNNEI. Trimming cost V 4 bases and J 4 bases; bases outside gene matches: 3. CDR3 coding DNA: TGTGCCAGCAGTGCCGGGACAGGGGGGAATCAGCCCCAGCATTTT. Protein sequence: CASSAGTGGNQPQHF.

This clone appeared a single time. V usage is TRBV11-3 and J usage is TRBJ1-5; a possible D gene is TRBD1 (5 bases). The CDR3 is made up of 13 amino acids. The ends were cut back, 4 bases at V and 5 bases at J, with 9 bases in the middle. Germline values: CDR1 SGHNT, CDR2 YENEEA. CDR3 sequence (DNA): TGTGCCAGCAGCTCACAAGGGGATCAGCCCCAGCATTTT. It encodes CASSSQGDQPQHF.

This clone was seen only a few times. The CDR3 here is CAWGAGLSVDEQFF. CDR3 DNA: TGTGCCTGGGGAGCTGGACTCTCCGTCGATGAGCAGTTCTTC. The V call is TRBV30, the J call TRBJ2-1; D may be TRBD2 (5 bases). V lost 5 bases, J lost 8 bases, and 19 bases lay in between. Germline V gene sequence: CDR1 GTSNPN, CDR2 SVGIG (reference sequence). The CDR3 consists of 14 residues.

This clone was seen more than once but under ten times. At the DNA level, this CDR3 is encoded by other sequences in the same sample as well. The chain has TRBV9 and TRBJ1-5; D is perhaps TRBD1 (6 bases). Trimming pared 0 bases from V and 2 bases from J, leaving 9 bases between. Germline CDR1 is SGDLS and CDR2 is YYNGEE. The CDR3 is made up of 15 amino acids. The CDR3 DNA follows: TGTGCCAGCAGCGTAGGGGGGGGCGGCAATCAGCCCCAGCATTTT. Translation gives CASSVGGGGNQPQHF.

CDR3 in amino acids: CASSVMGQGEAFF. In nucleotides, the CDR3 is TGCGCCAGCAGCGTCATGGGACAGGGTGAAGCTTTCTTT. This sequence joins TRBV5-1 and TRBJ1-1, with 9 bases lining up with TRBD1. The CDR3 spans 13 residues. The germline gives CDR1 SGHRS, CDR2 YFSETQ. V shed 4 bases, J shed 7 bases, and the junction held 5 bases outside the gene matches.

This clone was detected a few times. The chain has TRBV29-1 and TRBJ2-7; a possible D gene is TRBD1 (6 bases). This CDR3 is 13 amino acids long. CDR1 and CDR2 (germline): SQVTM, ANQGSEA. Trimming removed 4 bases at V and 3 bases at J, with 13 bases between. The CDR3 loop is CSVARTADYEQYF. CDR3 coding DNA: TGCAGCGTTGCTCGGACAGCCGACTACGAGCAGTACTTC.

This clone occurred a few times. The CDR3 DNA sequence: TGTGCCAGCATCGTAATGTCCGAGAAGAACACTGAAGCTTTCTTT. It codes for CASIVMSEKNTEAFF. The V call is TRBV7-9, the J call TRBJ1-1; D ambiguous. The CDR3 contains 15 residues. CDR1 and CDR2 from the germline V gene are SEHNR and FQNEAQ (reference sequence). Between the trimmed V and J ends, which lost 7 bases and 1 base, there was a span of 16 bases.

The chain combines TRBV19 with TRBJ2-2; a possible D gene is TRBD1 (5 bases). Between the trimmed V and J ends, which lost 4 bases and 1 base, there was a span of 22 bases. The CDR3 has 19 amino acids. CDR1 and CDR2 (germline): LNHDA, SQIVND (reference sequence). The CDR3 sequence is CASSKGLRAPFENTGELFF. In DNA form, the CDR3 reads TGTGCCAGTAGTAAGGGGCTCAGGGCCCCCTTCGAGAACACCGGGGAGCTGTTTTTT.

A few counts support this clone. The chain uses TRBV15 and TRBJ1-1; D is unresolved. The germline V and J ends were trimmed by 0 bases and 5 bases, with 7 bases remaining between them. Germline loops: CDR1 LNHNV, CDR2 YYDKDF (reference sequence). This CDR3 contains 13 residues. The CDR3 loop is CATSRERRTEAFF. The CDR3 DNA sequence: TGTGCCACCAGCAGAGAGCGAAGAACTGAAGCTTTCTTT.

The V call is TRBV7-2, the J call TRBJ2-6, with D perhaps TRBD1 (5 bases). CDR3 length equals 18 residues. From germline, CDR1 is SGHTA and CDR2 FQGNSA. Trimming cost V 4 bases and J 0 bases, with 16 bases left between them. CDR3 loop: CASSSRVHQLSGANVLTF. In DNA, the CDR3 is TGTGCCAGCAGCTCCAGGGTCCATCAACTCTCTGGGGCCAACGTCCTGACTTTC.

This clone appeared a few times. This chain links TRBV4-3 with TRBJ1-1; maybe TRBD1 (5 bases). Deletions cut 4 bases from V and 8 bases from J, with 11 bases between. Germline V CDR1 and CDR2: LGHNA, YSLEER. The CDR3 is 12 residues long. The CDR3 spells CASSPVEGEAFF. CDR3 DNA: TGCGCCAGCAGCCCAGTGGAGGGGGAAGCTTTCTTT.

V gene TRBV25-1 combines with J gene TRBJ1-2; D is perhaps TRBD1 (6 bases). CDR3 size: 16 residues. The germline V gene has CDR1 MGHDK and CDR2 SYGVNS. V was clipped by 7 bases and J by 0 bases, with 18 bases between them. The CDR3 loop reads CASTSGHLASNYGYTF. The CDR3 nucleotides are TGTGCCAGCACTTCGGGACATTTGGCCTCTAACTATGGCTACACCTTC.

This clone appeared a few times. The chain employs TRBV5-4 and TRBJ2-3; TRBD2 aligns across 7 bases. The CDR3 consists of 15 residues. The V gene's germline CDR1 is SGHNT and CDR2 YYREEE (reference sequence). V shed 1 base and J 6 bases; nucleotides not matched to a gene: 8. Written as DNA, the CDR3 is TGTGCCAGCAGCTTGTTCGGGGGAGGGCCTGATACGCAGTATTTT. It specifies CASSLFGGGPDTQYF. Variable domain in full (rest from reference TRBV5-4 and TRBJ2-3): ETGVTQSPTHLIKTRGQQVTLRCSSQSGHNTVSWYQQALGQGPQFIFQYYREEENGRGNFPPRFSGLQFPNYSSELNVNALELDDSALYLCASSLFGGGPDTQYFGPGTRLTVL.

The rearrangement links TRBV27 to TRBJ2-7; 9 bases agree with TRBD1. This CDR3 contains 16 residues. The V gene end was trimmed by 5 bases and the J gene end by 9 bases; junction bases not matched to a gene: 17. CDR1 and CDR2 from the germline V gene are MNHEY and SMNVEV (reference sequence). CDR3 sequence reads: CASSTIGQGSRIGQYF. The CDR3 DNA sequence: TGTGCCAGCAGTACCATAGGACAGGGGTCCCGGATAGGGCAGTACTTC.

This sequence joins TRBV27 and TRBJ2-2, with D perhaps TRBD1 (6 bases). The CDR3 spans 15 residues. Trimming took off 8 bases at V and 6 bases at J, with 19 bases between the two ends. Per germline, CDR1 MNHEY and CDR2 SMNVEV (reference sequence). The CDR3 is CASRFQGQFSGELFF. The CDR3, as DNA: TGTGCCAGCCGGTTCCAAGGACAGTTTTCCGGGGAGCTGTTTTTT.